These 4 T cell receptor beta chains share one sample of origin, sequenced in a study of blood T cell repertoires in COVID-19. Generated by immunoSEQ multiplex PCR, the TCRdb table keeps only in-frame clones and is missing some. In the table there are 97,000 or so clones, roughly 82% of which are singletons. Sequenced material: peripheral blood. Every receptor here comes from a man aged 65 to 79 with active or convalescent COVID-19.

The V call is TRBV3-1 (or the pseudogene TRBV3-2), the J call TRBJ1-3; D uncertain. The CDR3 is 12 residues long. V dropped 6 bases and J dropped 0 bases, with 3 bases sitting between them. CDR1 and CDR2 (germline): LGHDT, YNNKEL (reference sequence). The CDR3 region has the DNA TGTGCCAGCAGTCTCTCTGGAAACACCATATATTTT. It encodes CASSLSGNTIYF.

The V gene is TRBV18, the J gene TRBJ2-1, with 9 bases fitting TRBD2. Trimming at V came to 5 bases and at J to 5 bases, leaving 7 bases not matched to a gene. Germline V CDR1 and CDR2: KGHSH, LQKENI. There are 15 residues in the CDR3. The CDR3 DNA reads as TGTGCCAGCTCAATAGGGACTAGCCAAAACAATGAGCAGTTCTTC. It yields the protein CASSIGTSQNNEQFF.

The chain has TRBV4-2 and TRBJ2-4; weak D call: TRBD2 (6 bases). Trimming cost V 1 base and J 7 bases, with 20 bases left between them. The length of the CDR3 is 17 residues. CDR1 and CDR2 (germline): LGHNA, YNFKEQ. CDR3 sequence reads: CASSQVFGGPGENIQYF. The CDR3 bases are TGTGCCAGCAGCCAAGTTTTCGGCGGGCCGGGAGAGAACATTCAGTACTTC.

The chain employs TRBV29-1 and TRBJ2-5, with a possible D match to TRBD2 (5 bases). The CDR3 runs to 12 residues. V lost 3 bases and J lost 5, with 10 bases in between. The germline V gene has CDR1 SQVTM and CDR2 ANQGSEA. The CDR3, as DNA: TGCAGCGTTGACCATAGCGTTGAGACCCAGTACTTC. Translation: CSVDHSVETQYF.